The rows below give T cell receptor beta chains drawn from one sample of a study of T cells in Graves' hyperthyroidism and ophthalmopathy. TCRdb analysed the multiplex PCR reads with MiXCR anew, one entry per CDR3 protein. The sample has some 720,000 distinct CDR3 sequences, around 15% seen once; the top ten hold around 8.1%. The sample taken for sequencing was blood. All receptors derive from a man younger than 35 with Graves' hyperthyroidism. Both conserved end residues are part of each CDR3. The D gene is left open where the match is weak. Clone size is not always given. Where it is, it says once, few, many or a class for expanded clones.

cdr3_nt cdr3_aa j_call cdr3_length v_call clone_size d_call
TGCAGTGCTAGAGATCCGGCGGGGGACACAGATACGCAGTATTTT CSARDPAGDTDTQYF TRBJ2-3 15 TRBV20-1 many TRBD2
TGTGCCAGCAGCAGCGGCCGCGCAGCGGCGGAGACCCAGTACTTC CASSSGRAAAETQYF TRBJ2-5 15 TRBV5-8 NA NA
TGCAGCGTTGAAGAGGTCCGTGTCGATGAGCAGTTCTTC CSVEEVRVDEQFF TRBJ2-1 13 TRBV29-1 few NA
TGCGCCAGCAGCTCCCTCGTTAGCGGAGAATACAATGAGCAGTTCTTC CASSSLVSGEYNEQFF TRBJ2-1 16 TRBV5-1 many NA
TGTGCCAGCAGAGCCACGGGGACAGACAGGGGAGATACGCAGTATTTT CASRATGTDRGDTQYF TRBJ2-3 16 TRBV7-9 NA TRBD1
TGCGCCAGCAGTCCCGACCGCCCAACTAATGAAAAACTGTTTTTT CASSPDRPTNEKLFF TRBJ1-4 15 TRBV10-2 few NA
TGCAGTGCTAGACGTACCGGGACAGTAAATCAGCCCCAGCATTTT CSARRTGTVNQPQHF TRBJ1-5 15 TRBV20-1 NA TRBD1
TGCGCCAGCAGCTTGGCCCGAGACAGATACACCGGGGAGCTGTTTTTT CASSLARDRYTGELFF TRBJ2-2 16 TRBV5-1 many NA
TGTGCCATCAGTGATGGGACTAGCGGAGGAGAGCAGTTCTTC CAISDGTSGGEQFF TRBJ2-1 14 TRBV10-3 NA TRBD2
TGTGCCAGCAGTGAAGATGGTCTAACCTATAATTCACCCCTCCACTTT CASSEDGLTYNSPLHF TRBJ1-6 16 TRBV2 many NA
TGTGCCAGCTCACCAAAGGTCTCCCTTCGGGCCGGTGAGCAGTTCTTC CASSPKVSLRAGEQFF TRBJ2-1 16 TRBV18 many NA
TGTGCCTGGAGCACAAGGACTAGCGGAGTTTACAATGAGCAGTTCTTC CAWSTRTSGVYNEQFF TRBJ2-1 16 TRBV30 NA TRBD2
TGTGCCAGCAGCTTAGCGGGGTTAGAAAAACTGTTTTTT CASSLAGLEKLFF TRBJ1-4 13 TRBV7-8 NA NA
TGCAGTGCTAGAGAGGGGAACAGGGGGAATGAGCAGTTCTTC CSAREGNRGNEQFF TRBJ2-1 14 TRBV20-1 NA TRBD1
TGCGCCAGCAGCCAAATGACTAGCGGGACCCACAATGAGCAGTTCTTC CASSQMTSGTHNEQFF TRBJ2-1 16 TRBV4-1 NA TRBD2
TGTGCCAGCAGTTACGGACTCGATTTGAGTGAAAAACTGTTTTTT CASSYGLDLSEKLFF TRBJ1-4 15 TRBV6-5 few NA
TGTGCCAGCAGCTTAGCCTCGACAGGCCAAGAGACCCAGTACTTC CASSLASTGQETQYF TRBJ2-5 15 TRBV7-2 many NA
TGCAGTGCACTACTAGCGGGAGGCACAGATACGCAGTATTTT CSALLAGGTDTQYF TRBJ2-3 14 TRBV20-1 NA TRBD2
TGTGCCATCAGTGGGGCAGCGGGAGACGGCGAGCAGTACTTC CAISGAAGDGEQYF TRBJ2-7 14 TRBV10-3 many TRBD2
TGTGCCAGTAGTAGAAACCGACAGGGGCATAATGAAGCTTTCTTT CASSRNRQGHNEAFF TRBJ1-1 15 TRBV19 many TRBD1
TGTGCCAGCAGCTTGGCCGGAAGGGTGGTTTCACCCCTCCACTTT CASSLAGRVVSPLHF TRBJ1-6 15 TRBV5-4 few NA
TGTGCCAGCAGGGTCCTCGGGGCTAACTATGGCTACACCTTC CASRVLGANYGYTF TRBJ1-2 14 TRBV2 few NA
TGTGCCAGCAGTTACCCCGAAAATAGCCGGAGTTCCCCCTACAATGAGCAGTTCTTC CASSYPENSRSSPYNEQFF TRBJ2-1 19 TRBV10-3 few NA
TGCAGTGCTAGTAACAGGGGCTACAATGAGCAGTTCTTC CSASNRGYNEQFF TRBJ2-1 13 TRBV20-1 NA TRBD1
TGTGCCAGCAGTTACGAAGTTCCCAGAGACCTCTCTGGAAACACCATATATTTT CASSYEVPRDLSGNTIYF TRBJ1-3 18 TRBV6-5 NA NA
TGTGCCAGCAGTCTGGGACCCATGACAGCCAACACTGAAGCTTTCTTT CASSLGPMTANTEAFF TRBJ1-1 16 TRBV27 NA NA